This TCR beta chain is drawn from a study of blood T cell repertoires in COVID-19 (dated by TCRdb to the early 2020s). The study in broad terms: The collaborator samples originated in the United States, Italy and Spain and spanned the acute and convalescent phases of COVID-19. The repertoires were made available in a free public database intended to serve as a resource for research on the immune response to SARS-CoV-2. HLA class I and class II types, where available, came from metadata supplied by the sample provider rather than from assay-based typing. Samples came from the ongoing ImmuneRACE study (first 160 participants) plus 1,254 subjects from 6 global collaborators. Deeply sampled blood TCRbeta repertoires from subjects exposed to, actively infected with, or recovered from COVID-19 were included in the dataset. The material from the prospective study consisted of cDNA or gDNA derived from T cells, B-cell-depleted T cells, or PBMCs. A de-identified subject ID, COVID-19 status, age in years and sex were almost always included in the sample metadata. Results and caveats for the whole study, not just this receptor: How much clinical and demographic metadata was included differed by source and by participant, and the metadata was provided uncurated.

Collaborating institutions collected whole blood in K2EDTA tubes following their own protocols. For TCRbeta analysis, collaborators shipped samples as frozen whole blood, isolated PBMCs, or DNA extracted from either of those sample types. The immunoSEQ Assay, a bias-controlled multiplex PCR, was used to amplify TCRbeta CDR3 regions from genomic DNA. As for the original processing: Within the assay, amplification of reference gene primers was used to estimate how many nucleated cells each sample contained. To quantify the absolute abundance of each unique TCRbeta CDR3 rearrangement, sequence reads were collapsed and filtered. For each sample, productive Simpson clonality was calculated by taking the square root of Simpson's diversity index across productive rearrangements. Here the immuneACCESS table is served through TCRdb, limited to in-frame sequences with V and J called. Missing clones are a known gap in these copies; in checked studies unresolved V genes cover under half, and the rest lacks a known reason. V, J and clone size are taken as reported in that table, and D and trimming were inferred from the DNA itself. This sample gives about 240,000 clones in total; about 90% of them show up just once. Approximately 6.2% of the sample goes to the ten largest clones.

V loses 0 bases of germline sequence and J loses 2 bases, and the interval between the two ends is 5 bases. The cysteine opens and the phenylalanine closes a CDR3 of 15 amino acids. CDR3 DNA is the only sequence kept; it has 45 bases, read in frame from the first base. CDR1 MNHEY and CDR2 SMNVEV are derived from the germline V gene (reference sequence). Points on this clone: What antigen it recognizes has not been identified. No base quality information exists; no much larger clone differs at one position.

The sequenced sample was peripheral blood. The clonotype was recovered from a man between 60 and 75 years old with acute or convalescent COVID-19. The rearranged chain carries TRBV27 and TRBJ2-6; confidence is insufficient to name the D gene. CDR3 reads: CASSLSLAGANVLTF. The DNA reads TGTGCCAGCAGTTTATCCTTAGCTGGGGCCAACGTCCTGACTTTC.